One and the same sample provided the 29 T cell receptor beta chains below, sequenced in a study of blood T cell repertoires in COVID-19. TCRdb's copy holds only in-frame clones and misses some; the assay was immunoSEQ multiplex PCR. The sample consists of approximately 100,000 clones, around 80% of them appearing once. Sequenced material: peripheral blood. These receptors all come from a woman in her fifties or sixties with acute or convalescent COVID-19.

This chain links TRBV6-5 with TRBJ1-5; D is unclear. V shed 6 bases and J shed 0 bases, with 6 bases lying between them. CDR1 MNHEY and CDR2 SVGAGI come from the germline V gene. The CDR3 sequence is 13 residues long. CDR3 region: CASRRNSNQPQHF. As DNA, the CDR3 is TGTGCCAGCAGGAGAAATAGCAATCAGCCCCAGCATTTT.

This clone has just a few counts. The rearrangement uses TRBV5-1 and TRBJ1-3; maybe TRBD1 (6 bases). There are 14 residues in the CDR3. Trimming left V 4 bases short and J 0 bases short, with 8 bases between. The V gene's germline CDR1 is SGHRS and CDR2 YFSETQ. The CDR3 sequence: CASSLTGSGNTIYF. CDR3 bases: TGCGCCAGCAGCCTGACAGGCTCTGGAAACACCATATATTTT.

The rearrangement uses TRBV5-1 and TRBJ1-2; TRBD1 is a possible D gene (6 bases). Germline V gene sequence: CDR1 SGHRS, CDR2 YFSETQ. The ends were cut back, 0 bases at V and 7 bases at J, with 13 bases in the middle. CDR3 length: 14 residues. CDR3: CASSLEAGVSGYTF. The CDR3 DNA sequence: TGCGCCAGCAGCTTGGAGGCAGGGGTATCTGGCTACACCTTC.

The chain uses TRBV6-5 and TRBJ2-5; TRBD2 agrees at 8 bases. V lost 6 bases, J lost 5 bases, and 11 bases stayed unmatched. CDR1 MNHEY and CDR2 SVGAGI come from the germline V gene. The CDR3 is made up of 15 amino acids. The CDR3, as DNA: TGTGCCAGCAGGGTTTTCAGCGGGAGCCCGGAGACCCAGTACTTC. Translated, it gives CASRVFSGSPETQYF.

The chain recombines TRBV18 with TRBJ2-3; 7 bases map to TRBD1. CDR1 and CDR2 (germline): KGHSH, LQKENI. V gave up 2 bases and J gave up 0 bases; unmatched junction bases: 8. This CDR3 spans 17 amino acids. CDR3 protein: CASSPKDRDSSTDTQYF. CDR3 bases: TGTGCCAGCTCACCAAAAGACCGGGACAGTAGCACAGATACGCAGTATTTT.

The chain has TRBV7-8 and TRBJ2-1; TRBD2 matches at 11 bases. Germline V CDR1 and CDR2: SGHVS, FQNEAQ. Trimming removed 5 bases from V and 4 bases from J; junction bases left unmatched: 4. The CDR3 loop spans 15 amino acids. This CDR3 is CASSETSGEYNEQFF. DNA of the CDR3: TGTGCCAGCAGCGAGACTAGCGGGGAATACAATGAGCAGTTCTTC.

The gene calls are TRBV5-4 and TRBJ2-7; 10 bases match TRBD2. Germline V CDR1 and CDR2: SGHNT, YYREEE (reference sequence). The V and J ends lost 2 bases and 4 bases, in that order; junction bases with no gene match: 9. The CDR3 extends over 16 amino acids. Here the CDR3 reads CASSFSSSSGRYEQYF. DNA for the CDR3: TGTGCCAGCAGCTTTAGTTCGTCTAGCGGGAGATACGAGCAGTACTTC.

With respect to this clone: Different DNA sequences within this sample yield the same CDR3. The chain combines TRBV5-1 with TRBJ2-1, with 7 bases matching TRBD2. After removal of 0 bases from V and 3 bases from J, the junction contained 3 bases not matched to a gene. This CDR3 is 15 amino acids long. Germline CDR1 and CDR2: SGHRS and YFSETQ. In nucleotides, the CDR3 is TGCGCCAGCAGCTTGGGTCTAGCGGACTACAATGAGCAGTTCTTC. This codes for CASSLGLADYNEQFF. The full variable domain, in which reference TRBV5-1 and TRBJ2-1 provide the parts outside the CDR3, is KAGVTQTPRYLIKTRGQQVTLSCSPISGHRSVSWYQQTPGQGLQFLFEYFSETQRNKGNFPGRFSGRQFSNSRSEMNVSTLELGDSALYLCASSLGLADYNEQFFGPGTRLTVL.

DNA for the CDR3: TGTGCCAGCAGGTATACGACAGCCCCTAATGGCTACACCTTC. This sequence encodes CASRYTTAPNGYTF. The chain joins TRBV27 to TRBJ1-2; possibly TRBD1 for D (5 bases). V lost 6 bases and J lost 6, with 17 bases in between. In germline, CDR1 is MNHEY, CDR2 SMNVEV (reference sequence). The CDR3 spans 14 residues.

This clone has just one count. The CDR3 nucleotides are TGTGCCAGCACCTCGACAGAGGTCCGGTTCTTC. This translates into CASTSTEVRFF. J is TRBJ2-1 and V is TRBV7-9, with a possible D match to TRBD1 (5 bases). The CDR3 extends over 11 amino acids. Trimming took 7 bases from V and 15 from J, leaving 16 bases between them. Germline values: CDR1 SEHNR, CDR2 FQNEAQ (reference sequence).

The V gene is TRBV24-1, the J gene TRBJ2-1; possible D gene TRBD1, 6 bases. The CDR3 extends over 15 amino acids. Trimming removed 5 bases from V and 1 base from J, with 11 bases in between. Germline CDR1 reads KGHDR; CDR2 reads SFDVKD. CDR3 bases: TGTGCCACCAGTGGGGGGCCCGATTCCTACAATGAGCAGTTCTTC. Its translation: CATSGGPDSYNEQFF.

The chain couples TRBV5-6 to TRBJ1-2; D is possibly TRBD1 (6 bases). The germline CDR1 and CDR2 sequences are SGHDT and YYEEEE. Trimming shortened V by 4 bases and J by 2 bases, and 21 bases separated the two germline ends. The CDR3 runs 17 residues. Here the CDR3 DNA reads TGTGCCAGCAGCCCCCTCGTAGACAGGTTCGGCAACTATGGCTACACCTTC. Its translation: CASSPLVDRFGNYGYTF.

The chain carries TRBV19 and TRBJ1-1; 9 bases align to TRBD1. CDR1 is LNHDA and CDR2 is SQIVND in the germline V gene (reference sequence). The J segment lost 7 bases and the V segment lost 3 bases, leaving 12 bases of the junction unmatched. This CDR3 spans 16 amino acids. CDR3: CASSIGTGLRKNEAFF. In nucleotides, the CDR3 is TGTGCCAGTAGTATCGGGACAGGGTTGAGAAAAAATGAAGCTTTCTTT.

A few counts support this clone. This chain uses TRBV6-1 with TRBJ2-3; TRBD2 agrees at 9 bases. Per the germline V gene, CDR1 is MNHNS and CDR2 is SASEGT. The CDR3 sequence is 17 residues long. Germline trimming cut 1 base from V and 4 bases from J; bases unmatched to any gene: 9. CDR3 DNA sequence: TGTGCCAGCAGTGAAGTACAAGCTAGCGGGATAGCAGATACGCAGTATTTT. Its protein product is CASSEVQASGIADTQYF.

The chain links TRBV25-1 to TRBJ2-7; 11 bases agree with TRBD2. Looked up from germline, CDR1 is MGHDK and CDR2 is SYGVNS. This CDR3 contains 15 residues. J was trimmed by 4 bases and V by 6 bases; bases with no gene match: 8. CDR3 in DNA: TGTGCCAGCAGCCAAACTAGCGGGAGTGCATACGAGCAGTACTTC. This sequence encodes CASSQTSGSAYEQYF.

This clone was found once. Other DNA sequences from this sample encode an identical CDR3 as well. CDR3 DNA: TGTGCCAGCAGCCGGGGGAACTATGGCTACACCTTC. It codes for CASSRGNYGYTF. The chain recombines TRBV6-5 with TRBJ1-2, with a weak D call TRBD1 (5 bases). This CDR3 contains 12 residues. The V and J ends lost 6 bases and 2 bases respectively, with 7 bases between them. Germline lookup yields CDR1 MNHEY and CDR2 SVGAGI.

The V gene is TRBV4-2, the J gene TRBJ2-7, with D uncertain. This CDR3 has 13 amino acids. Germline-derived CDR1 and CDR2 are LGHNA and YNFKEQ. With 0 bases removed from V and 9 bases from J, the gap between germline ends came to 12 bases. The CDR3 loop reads CASSQDQSERQYF. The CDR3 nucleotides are TGTGCCAGCAGCCAAGATCAGTCGGAGAGGCAGTACTTC.

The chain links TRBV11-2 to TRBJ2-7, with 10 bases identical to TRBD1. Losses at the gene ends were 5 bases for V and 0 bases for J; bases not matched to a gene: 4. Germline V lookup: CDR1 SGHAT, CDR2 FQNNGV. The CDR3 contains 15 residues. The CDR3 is CASSQRTGGSYEQYF. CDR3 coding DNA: TGTGCCAGCAGCCAGCGGACAGGGGGCTCCTACGAGCAGTACTTC.

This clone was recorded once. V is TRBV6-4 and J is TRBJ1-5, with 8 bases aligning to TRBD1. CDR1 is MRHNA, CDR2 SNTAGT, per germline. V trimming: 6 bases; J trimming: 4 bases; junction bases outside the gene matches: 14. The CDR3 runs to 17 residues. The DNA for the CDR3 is TGTGCCAGCAGCCACAGAGGGGCAGGGGGCGGGAATCAGCCCCAGCATTTT. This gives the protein CASSHRGAGGGNQPQHF.

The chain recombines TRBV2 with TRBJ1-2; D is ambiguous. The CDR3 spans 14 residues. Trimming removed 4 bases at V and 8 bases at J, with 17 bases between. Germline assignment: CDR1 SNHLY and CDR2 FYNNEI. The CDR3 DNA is TGTGCCAGCAGTGTCGTAGGCCCTAGTGGGGGCTACACCTTC. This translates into CASSVVGPSGGYTF.

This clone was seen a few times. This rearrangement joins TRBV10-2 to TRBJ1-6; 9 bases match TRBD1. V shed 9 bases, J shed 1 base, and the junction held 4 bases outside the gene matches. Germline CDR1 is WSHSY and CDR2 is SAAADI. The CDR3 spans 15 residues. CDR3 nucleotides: TGCGCCAGTGGGACAGGGAGGTCCTATAATTCACCCCTCCACTTT. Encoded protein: CASGTGRSYNSPLHF.

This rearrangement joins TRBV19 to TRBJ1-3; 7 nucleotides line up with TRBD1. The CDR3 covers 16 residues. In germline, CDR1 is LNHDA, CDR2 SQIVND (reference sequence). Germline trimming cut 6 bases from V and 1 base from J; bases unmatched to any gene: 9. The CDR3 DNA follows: TGTGCCAGTAGGAATTCCGGGACAGCTTCTGGAAACACCATATATTTT. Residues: CASRNSGTASGNTIYF.

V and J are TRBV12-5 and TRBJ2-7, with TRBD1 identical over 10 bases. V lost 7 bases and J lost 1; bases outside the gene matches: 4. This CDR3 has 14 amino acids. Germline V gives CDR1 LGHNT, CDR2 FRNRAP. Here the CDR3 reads CASVRTGGSYEQYF. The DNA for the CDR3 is TGTGCTAGTGTTAGGACAGGGGGTTCCTACGAGCAGTACTTC.

The CDR3 loop reads CASSRLVGGGPADTQYF. CDR3 nucleotide sequence: TGTGCCAGCAGCCGGTTGGTGGGGGGAGGGCCGGCAGATACGCAGTATTTT. The chain uses TRBV5-4 and TRBJ2-3; TRBD2 matches 7 bases. There are 17 residues in the CDR3. Germline V gene data show CDR1 as SGHNT and CDR2 as YYREEE (reference sequence). The trim removed 4 bases at V and 4 bases at J, leaving 15 bases unmatched.

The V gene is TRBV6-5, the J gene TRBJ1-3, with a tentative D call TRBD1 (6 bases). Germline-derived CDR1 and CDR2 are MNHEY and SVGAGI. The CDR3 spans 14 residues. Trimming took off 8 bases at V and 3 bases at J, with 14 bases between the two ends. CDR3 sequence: CASCMTGLGNTIYF. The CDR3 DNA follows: TGTGCCAGCTGCATGACAGGACTTGGAAACACCATATATTTT.

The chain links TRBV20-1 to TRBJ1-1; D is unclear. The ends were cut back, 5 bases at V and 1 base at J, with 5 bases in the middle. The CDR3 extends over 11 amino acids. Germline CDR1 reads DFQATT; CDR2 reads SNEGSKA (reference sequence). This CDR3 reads CSADKNTEAFF. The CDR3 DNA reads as TGCAGTGCTGACAAGAACACTGAAGCTTTCTTT.

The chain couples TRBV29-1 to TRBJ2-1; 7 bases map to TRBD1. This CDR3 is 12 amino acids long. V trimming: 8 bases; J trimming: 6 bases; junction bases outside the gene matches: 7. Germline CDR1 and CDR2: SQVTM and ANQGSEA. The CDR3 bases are TGCAGCACAACCCCAGGGGGCAATGAGCAGTTCTTC. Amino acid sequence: CSTTPGGNEQFF.

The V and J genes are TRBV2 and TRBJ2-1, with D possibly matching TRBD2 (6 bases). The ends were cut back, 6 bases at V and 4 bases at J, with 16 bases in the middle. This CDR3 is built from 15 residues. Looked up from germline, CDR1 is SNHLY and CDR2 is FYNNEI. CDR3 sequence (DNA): TGTGCCAGCAGCCCGGAGGGTGGGCAATACAATGAGCAGTTCTTC. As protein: CASSPEGGQYNEQFF.

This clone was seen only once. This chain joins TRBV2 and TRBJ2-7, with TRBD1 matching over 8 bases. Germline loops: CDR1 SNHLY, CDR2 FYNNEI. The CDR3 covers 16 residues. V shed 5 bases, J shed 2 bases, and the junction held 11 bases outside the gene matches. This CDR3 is CASSRQGSQRTYEQYF. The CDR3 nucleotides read TGTGCCAGCAGTCGACAGGGGTCGCAGAGGACCTACGAGCAGTACTTC.